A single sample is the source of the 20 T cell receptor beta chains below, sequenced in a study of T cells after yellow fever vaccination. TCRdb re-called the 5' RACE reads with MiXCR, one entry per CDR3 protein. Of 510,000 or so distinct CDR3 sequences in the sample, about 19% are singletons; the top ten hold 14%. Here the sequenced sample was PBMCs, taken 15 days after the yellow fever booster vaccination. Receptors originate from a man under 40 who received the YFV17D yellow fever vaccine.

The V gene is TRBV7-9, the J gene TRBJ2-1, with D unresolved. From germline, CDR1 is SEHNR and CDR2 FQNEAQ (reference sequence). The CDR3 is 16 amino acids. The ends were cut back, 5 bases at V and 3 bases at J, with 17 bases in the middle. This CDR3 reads CASSPPRQAGYNEQFF. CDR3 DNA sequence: TGTGCCAGCAGCCCCCCTCGGCAGGCAGGCTACAATGAGCAGTTCTTC.

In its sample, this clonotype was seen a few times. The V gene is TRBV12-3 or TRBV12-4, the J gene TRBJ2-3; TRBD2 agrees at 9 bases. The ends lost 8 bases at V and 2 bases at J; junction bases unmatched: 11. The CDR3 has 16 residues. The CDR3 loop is CASLAGASGTTDTQYF. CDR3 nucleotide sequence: TGTGCCAGCTTGGCGGGGGCTAGCGGGACCACAGATACGCAGTATTTT.

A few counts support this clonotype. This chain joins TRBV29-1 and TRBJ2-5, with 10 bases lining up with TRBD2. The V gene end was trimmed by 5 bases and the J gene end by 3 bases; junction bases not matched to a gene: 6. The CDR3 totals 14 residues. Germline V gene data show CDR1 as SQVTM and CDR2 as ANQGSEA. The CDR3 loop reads CSVSRTSGKETQYF. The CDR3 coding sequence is TGCAGCGTTTCTCGGACTAGCGGAAAAGAGACCCAGTACTTC.

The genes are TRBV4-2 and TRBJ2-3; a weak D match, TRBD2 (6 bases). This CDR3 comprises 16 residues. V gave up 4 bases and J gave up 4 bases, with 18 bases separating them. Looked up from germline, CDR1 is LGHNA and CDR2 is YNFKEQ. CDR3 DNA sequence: TGTGCCAGCAGCCCCACTAGCCCACAGAGGGCAGATACGCAGTATTTT. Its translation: CASSPTSPQRADTQYF.

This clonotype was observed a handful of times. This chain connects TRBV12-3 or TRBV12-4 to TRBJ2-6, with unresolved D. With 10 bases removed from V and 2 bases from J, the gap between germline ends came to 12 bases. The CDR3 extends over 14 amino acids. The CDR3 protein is CATSTRTGANVLTF. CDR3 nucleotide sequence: TGTGCCACCTCTACCCGAACTGGGGCCAACGTCCTGACTTTC.

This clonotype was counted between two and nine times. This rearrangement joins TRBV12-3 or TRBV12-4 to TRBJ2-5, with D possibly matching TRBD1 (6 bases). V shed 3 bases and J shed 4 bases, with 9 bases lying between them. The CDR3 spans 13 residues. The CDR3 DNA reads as TGTGCCAGCAGTTTTGGCAGGGGAGAGACCCAGTACTTC. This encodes CASSFGRGETQYF.

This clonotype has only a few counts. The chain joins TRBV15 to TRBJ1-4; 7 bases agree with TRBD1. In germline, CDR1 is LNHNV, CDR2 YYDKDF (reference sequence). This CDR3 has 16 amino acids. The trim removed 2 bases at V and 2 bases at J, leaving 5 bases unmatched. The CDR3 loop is CATSRSKTGTNEKLFF. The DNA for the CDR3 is TGTGCCACCAGCAGATCCAAGACAGGGACTAATGAAAAACTGTTTTTT.

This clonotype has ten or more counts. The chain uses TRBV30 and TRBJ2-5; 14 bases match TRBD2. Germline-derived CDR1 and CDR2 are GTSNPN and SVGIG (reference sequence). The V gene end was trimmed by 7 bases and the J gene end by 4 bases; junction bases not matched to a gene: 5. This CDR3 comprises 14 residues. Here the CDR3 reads CASHGLAGGETQYF. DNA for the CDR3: TGTGCCTCCCACGGACTAGCGGGAGGAGAGACCCAGTACTTC.

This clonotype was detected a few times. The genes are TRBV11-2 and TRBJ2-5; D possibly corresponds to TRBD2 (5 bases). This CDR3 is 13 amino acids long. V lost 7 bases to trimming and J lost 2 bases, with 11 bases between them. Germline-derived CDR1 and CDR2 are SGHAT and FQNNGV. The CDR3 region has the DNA TGTGCCAGCAAACTAGGGAATCAAGAGACCCAGTACTTC. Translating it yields CASKLGNQETQYF.

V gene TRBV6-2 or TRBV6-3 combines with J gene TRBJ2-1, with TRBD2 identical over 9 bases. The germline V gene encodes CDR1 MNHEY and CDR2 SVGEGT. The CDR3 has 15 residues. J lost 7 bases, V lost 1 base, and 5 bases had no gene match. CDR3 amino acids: CASSYWLAGHNEQFF. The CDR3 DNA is TGTGCCAGCAGTTACTGGCTAGCGGGACATAATGAGCAGTTCTTC.

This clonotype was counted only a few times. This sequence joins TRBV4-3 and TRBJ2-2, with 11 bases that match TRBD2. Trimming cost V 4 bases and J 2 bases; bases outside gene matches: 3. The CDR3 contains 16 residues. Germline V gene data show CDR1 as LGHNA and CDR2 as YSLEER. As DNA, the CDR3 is TGCGCCAGCAGCCGTGGGACTAGCGGTAACACCGGGGAGCTGTTTTTT. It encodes CASSRGTSGNTGELFF.

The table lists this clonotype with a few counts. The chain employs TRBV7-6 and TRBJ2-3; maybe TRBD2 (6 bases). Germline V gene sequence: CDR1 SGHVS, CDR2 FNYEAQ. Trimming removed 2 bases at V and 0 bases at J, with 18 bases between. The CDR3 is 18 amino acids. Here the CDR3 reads CASSLRSGEGFSTDTQYF. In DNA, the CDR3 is TGTGCCAGCAGCTTAAGGTCGGGAGAAGGATTTAGCACAGATACGCAGTATTTT.

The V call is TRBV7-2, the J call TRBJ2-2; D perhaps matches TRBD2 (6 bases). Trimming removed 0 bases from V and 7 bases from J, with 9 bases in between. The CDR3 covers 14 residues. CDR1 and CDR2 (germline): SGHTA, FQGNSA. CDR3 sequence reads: CASSLAARDGELFF. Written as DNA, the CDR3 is TGTGCCAGCAGCTTAGCGGCGCGGGACGGGGAGCTGTTTTTT.

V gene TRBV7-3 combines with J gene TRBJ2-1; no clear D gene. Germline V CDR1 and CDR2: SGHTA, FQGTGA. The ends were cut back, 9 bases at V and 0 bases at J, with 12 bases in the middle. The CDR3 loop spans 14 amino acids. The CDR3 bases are TGTGCCAGTGCTGGATCCCTCTCCTACAATGAGCAGTTCTTC. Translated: CASAGSLSYNEQFF.

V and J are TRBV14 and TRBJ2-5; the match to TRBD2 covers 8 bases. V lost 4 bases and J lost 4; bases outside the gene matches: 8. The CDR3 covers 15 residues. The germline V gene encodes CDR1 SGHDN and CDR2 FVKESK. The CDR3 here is CASSRPSGRVETQYF. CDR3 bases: TGTGCCAGCAGCCGGCCTAGCGGGCGCGTAGAGACCCAGTACTTC.

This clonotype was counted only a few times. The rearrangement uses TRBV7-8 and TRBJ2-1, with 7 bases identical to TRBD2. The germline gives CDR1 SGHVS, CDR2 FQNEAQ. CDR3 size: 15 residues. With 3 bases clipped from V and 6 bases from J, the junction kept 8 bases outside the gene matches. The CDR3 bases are TGTGCCAGCAGCTTCGGGGCGGGAGTTCTCAATGAGCAGTTCTTC. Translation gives CASSFGAGVLNEQFF.

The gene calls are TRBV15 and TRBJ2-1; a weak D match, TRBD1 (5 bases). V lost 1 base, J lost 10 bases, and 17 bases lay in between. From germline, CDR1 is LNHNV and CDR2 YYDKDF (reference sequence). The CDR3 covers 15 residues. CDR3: CATSRVDTSNGEQFF. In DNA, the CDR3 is TGTGCCACCAGCAGAGTGGACACCTCAAACGGGGAGCAGTTCTTC.

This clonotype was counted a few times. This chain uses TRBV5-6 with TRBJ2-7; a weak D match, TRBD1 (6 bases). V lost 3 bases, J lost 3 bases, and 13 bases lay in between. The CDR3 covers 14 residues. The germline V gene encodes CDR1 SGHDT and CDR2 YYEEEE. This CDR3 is CASSYGQQGYEQYF. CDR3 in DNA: TGTGCCAGCAGCTACGGACAGCAAGGCTACGAGCAGTACTTC.

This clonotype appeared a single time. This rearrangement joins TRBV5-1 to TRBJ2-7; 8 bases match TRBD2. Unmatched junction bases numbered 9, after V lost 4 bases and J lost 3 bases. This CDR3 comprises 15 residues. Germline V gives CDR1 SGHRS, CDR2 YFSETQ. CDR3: CASSTGTRTIYEQYF. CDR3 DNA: TGCGCCAGCAGCACTGGGACTAGAACGATCTACGAGCAGTACTTC.

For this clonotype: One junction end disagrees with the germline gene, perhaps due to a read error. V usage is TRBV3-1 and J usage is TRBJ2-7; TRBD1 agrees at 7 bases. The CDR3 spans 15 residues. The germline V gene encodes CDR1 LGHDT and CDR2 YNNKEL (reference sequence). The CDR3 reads CSSSQGTELSYEQYF. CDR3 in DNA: TGTTCCAGCAGCCAAGGGACAGAGTTATCCTACGAGCAGTACTTC.